This T cell receptor beta chain was recorded in a study of blood T cell repertoires in COVID-19. Study at large: From the United States, Italy and Spain came samples of acute and convalescent COVID-19. PBMCs, B-cell-depleted T cells, or T cells were the source of the cDNA or gDNA that made up the material.

Per the original methods: The authors estimated nucleated cell counts from reference gene primer amplification. Here immunoSEQ multiplex PCR was the method, and the copy in TCRdb shows in-frame clones only, minus some. From that table come the V and J calls and clone size; the DNA was used to work out D and trimming. The data hold about 15,000 clones, with around 88% observed a single time. Sequenced: peripheral blood. This clonotype was obtained from a human donor with active COVID-19. The donor label of this sample is uncertain.

The CDR3 spells CASSTARTDSSYEQYF. In DNA, the CDR3 is TGTGCCAGCAGCACGGCTCGGACGGACAGCTCCTACGAGCAGTACTTC. The chain couples TRBV7-6 to TRBJ2-7, with D maybe TRBD1 (6 bases). The CDR3 sequence is 16 residues long. Germline CDR1 reads SGHVS; CDR2 reads FNYEAQ. The V gene lost 5 bases and the J gene lost 0 bases, with 17 bases spanning the gap. Complete variable domain (other parts from reference TRBV7-6 and TRBJ2-7): GAGVSQSPRYKVTKRGQDVALRCDPISGHVSLYWYRQALGQGPEFLTYFNYEAQQDKSGLPNDRFSAERPEGSISTLTIQRTEQRDSAMYRCASSTARTDSSYEQYFGPGTRLTVT.